The following is a T cell receptor beta chain sequence with its context. The data are from a study of T cell changes during pregnancy in multiple sclerosis. Only in-frame clones appear in the TCRdb table, and some are missing; sequencing was by immunoSEQ multiplex PCR. The table shows more than 35,000 clones, with 88% occurring only once. This receptor was obtained from a female donor in good health, enrolled as a control in a pregnancy study. The input for sequencing was CD8+ T cells from peripheral blood mononuclear cells, taken after pregnancy.

Here the CDR3 DNA reads TGTGCCAGCACCCCTCCGGGGGGGGGCAGCACAGATACGCAGTATTTT. It codes for CASTPPGGGSTDTQYF. The J gene is TRBJ2-3, the V gene TRBV28; TRBD2 aligns across 8 bases. CDR3 length: 16 residues. Trimming took 7 bases from V and 0 from J; bases not matched to a gene: 9. CDR1 is MDHEN, CDR2 SYDVKM, per germline.